This entry lists 27 T cell receptor beta chains sequenced from one sample in a study of blood T cell repertoires in COVID-19. Produced via immunoSEQ multiplex PCR; TCRdb's table is partial and in-frame only. Of approximately 280,000 clones listed, roughly 86% were seen once; the top ten hold roughly 9%. Sample: peripheral blood. The source of these receptors is a man between 18 and 35 years old with active or convalescent COVID-19.

J is TRBJ1-2 and V is TRBV13; 9 nucleotides line up with TRBD1. This CDR3 has 15 amino acids. With 6 bases clipped from V and 5 bases from J, the junction kept 10 bases outside the gene matches. Germline V gene sequence: CDR1 PRHDT, CDR2 FYEKMQ (reference sequence). In DNA, the CDR3 is TGTGCCAGCAGAACCGGGACAGGGATTGGGTATGGCTACACCTTC. Translating it yields CASRTGTGIGYGYTF.

This sequence joins TRBV11-2 and TRBJ2-7, with 8 nucleotides matching TRBD1. J was trimmed by 4 bases and V by 2 bases; bases with no gene match: 4. Looked up from germline, CDR1 is SGHAT and CDR2 is FQNNGV. This CDR3 is built from 14 residues. This chain's CDR3 is CASSLIQGAYEQYF. The CDR3 coding sequence is TGTGCCAGCAGCTTAATCCAGGGGGCTTACGAGCAGTACTTC.

The chain joins TRBV19 to TRBJ2-1; 7 positions match TRBD1. Germline CDR1 reads LNHDA; CDR2 reads SQIVND (reference sequence). Trimming at V came to 3 bases and at J to 6 bases, leaving 14 bases not matched to a gene. This CDR3 contains 17 residues. This CDR3 is CASSIKHRTGLGNEQFF. The DNA of the CDR3 is TGTGCCAGTAGTATCAAGCATCGGACAGGACTGGGCAATGAGCAGTTCTTC.

The J gene is TRBJ1-1, the V gene TRBV2; 9 bases align to TRBD1. The CDR3 spans 11 residues. Trimming at V came to 11 bases and at J to 10 bases, leaving 8 bases not matched to a gene. Germline CDR1 and CDR2: SNHLY and FYNNEI. For the CDR3, the DNA is TGTGCCCGAGACTTGGGACAGGGAGCTTTCTTT. Amino acids: CARDLGQGAFF.

The chain uses TRBV21-1 and TRBJ1-6. TRBV21-1 is an annotated pseudogene. This CDR3 is 17 amino acids long. The CDR3 here is CASGRGKLPSYNSPLHF. The CDR3 DNA reads TGTGCCAGCGGGAGGGGCAAGCTACCCTCCTATAATTCACCCCTCCACTTT.

The chain carries TRBV5-6 and TRBJ2-5; TRBD1 agrees at 8 bases. This CDR3 has 15 amino acids. V dropped 0 bases and J dropped 4; count of bases not matched to a gene: 5. Germline loops: CDR1 SGHDT, CDR2 YYEEEE. For the CDR3, the DNA is TGTGCCAGCAGCTTGGTTGGACAGGGCGCAGAGACCCAGTACTTC. Translated, it gives CASSLVGQGAETQYF.

The chain is built from TRBV4-2 and TRBJ2-7; 11 nucleotides align to TRBD2. Germline trimming cut 0 bases from V and 3 bases from J; bases unmatched to any gene: 1. The CDR3 has 15 residues. Germline V gene sequence: CDR1 LGHNA, CDR2 YNFKEQ. Here the CDR3 DNA reads TGTGCCAGCAGCCAAGATGGGACTAGCGGCTACGAGCAGTACTTC. This sequence encodes CASSQDGTSGYEQYF.

This clone has only one observation. The chain links TRBV11-2 to TRBJ2-2, with a possible D match to TRBD1 (6 bases). Trimming shortened V by 6 bases and J by 4 bases, and 12 bases separated the two germline ends. CDR3 length: 14 residues. Germline lookup yields CDR1 SGHAT and CDR2 FQNNGV. The chain's CDR3 is CASSPRGSTGELFF. The CDR3 coding sequence is TGTGCCAGCAGTCCCAGGGGTTCCACCGGGGAGCTGTTTTTT.

The V call is TRBV29-1, the J call TRBJ2-7; D possibly corresponds to TRBD2 (6 bases). CDR1 and CDR2 (germline): SQVTM, ANQGSEA. This CDR3 region has 14 residues. V lost 4 bases and J lost 2, with 15 bases in between. This CDR3 reads CSVVDPWGAYEQYF. The CDR3 region has the DNA TGCAGCGTTGTGGACCCTTGGGGGGCCTACGAGCAGTACTTC.

V usage is TRBV19 and J usage is TRBJ1-5; possibly TRBD1 for D (6 bases). Germline lookup yields CDR1 LNHDA and CDR2 SQIVND (reference sequence). Deletions cut 6 bases from V and 6 bases from J, with 12 bases between. The CDR3 runs 13 residues. CDR3 coding DNA: TGTGCCAGTAGACACCAGGGGAGTCAGCCCCAGCATTTT. Its translation: CASRHQGSQPQHF.

The CDR3 reads CASSFDTLLNSPLHF. For the CDR3, the DNA is TGCGCCAGCAGCTTCGACACCCTCCTTAATTCACCCCTCCACTTT. This chain uses TRBV5-1 with TRBJ1-6; D gene uncertain. Trimming took 2 bases from V and 6 from J, leaving 12 bases between them. The CDR3 spans 15 residues. CDR1 and CDR2 (germline): SGHRS, YFSETQ.

The chain links TRBV27 to TRBJ1-2; D unresolved. Trimming left V 6 bases short and J 2 bases short, with 10 bases between. The CDR3 sequence is 13 residues long. Germline V CDR1 and CDR2: MNHEY, SMNVEV (reference sequence). The CDR3 protein is CASRVSRNYGYTF. For the CDR3, the DNA is TGTGCCAGCAGGGTATCACGGAACTATGGCTACACCTTC.

J is TRBJ1-6 and V is TRBV5-1, with TRBD1 identical over 7 bases. CDR1 is SGHRS, CDR2 YFSETQ, per germline. The CDR3 sequence is 15 residues long. J gave up 7 bases and V 4 bases, and 8 bases lay outside the gene matches. CDR3 in DNA: TGCGCCAGCAGCGAGACAGGGACCGGGAATTCACCCCTCCACTTT. This encodes CASSETGTGNSPLHF. The complete variable domain, with remaining parts taken from reference TRBV5-1 and TRBJ1-6, reads KAGVTQTPRYLIKTRGQQVTLSCSPISGHRSVSWYQQTPGQGLQFLFEYFSETQRNKGNFPGRFSGRQFSNSRSEMNVSTLELGDSALYLCASSETGTGNSPLHFGNGTRLTVT.

V gene TRBV21-1 combines with J gene TRBJ1-3; the table assigns TRBD1, which was not confirmed against the DNA. TRBV21-1 is assigned pseudogene status. The CDR3 spans 15 residues. Here the CDR3 reads CASSKCQGALNTIYF. CDR3 in DNA: TGTGCCAGCAGCAAGTGTCAGGGCGCTCTAAACACCATATATTTT.

The chain employs TRBV7-9 and TRBJ1-1; 8 nucleotides line up with TRBD1. This CDR3 is 14 amino acids long. Trimming removed 5 bases from V and 10 bases from J; junction bases left unmatched: 12. CDR1 and CDR2 (germline): SEHNR, FQNEAQ (reference sequence). CDR3 sequence reads: CASSPGTGGFRAFF. The CDR3 DNA sequence: TGTGCCAGCAGCCCCGGGACAGGCGGGTTCCGAGCTTTCTTT.

The J gene is TRBJ2-1, the V gene TRBV11-2; maybe TRBD2 (6 bases). Germline lookup yields CDR1 SGHAT and CDR2 FQNNGV. The CDR3 loop spans 15 amino acids. Trimming shortened V by 4 bases and J by 3 bases, and 13 bases separated the two germline ends. This chain's CDR3 is CASSYGTGNYNEQFF. The CDR3 DNA follows: TGTGCCAGCAGCTATGGGACTGGGAACTACAATGAGCAGTTCTTC.

This clone was seen just once. V gene TRBV7-2 combines with J gene TRBJ1-4; 8 bases align to TRBD1. The length of the CDR3 is 15 residues. The germline gives CDR1 SGHTA, CDR2 FQGNSA. V gave up 4 bases and J gave up 6 bases; unmatched junction bases: 7. The CDR3, as DNA: TGTGCCAGCAGCTCGAGACAGGGGTCGGATGAAAAACTGTTTTTT. Its protein is CASSSRQGSDEKLFF.

This chain uses TRBV5-4 with TRBJ2-2; TRBD2 matches at 9 bases. This CDR3 spans 16 amino acids. CDR1 SGHNT and CDR2 YYREEE come from the germline V gene (reference sequence). V dropped 7 bases and J dropped 0; count of bases not matched to a gene: 7. The CDR3 coding sequence is TGTGCCAGCGGACCTAGCGGGGCGGCGAACACCGGGGAGCTGTTTTTT. Amino acid sequence: CASGPSGAANTGELFF.

This clone was counted a few times. This chain uses TRBV7-8 with TRBJ2-7, with D perhaps matching TRBD2 (6 bases). Germline V gene lookup returns CDR1 SGHVS and CDR2 FQNEAQ. Trimming shortened V by 5 bases and J by 2 bases, and 19 bases separated the two germline ends. The CDR3 consists of 16 residues. The CDR3 sequence: CASSPLAGAGTYEQYF. The CDR3 DNA follows: TGTGCCAGCAGCCCCCTGGCTGGGGCGGGGACCTACGAGCAGTACTTC.

This clone has a handful of counts. V and J are TRBV6-1 and TRBJ1-5, with D perhaps matching TRBD1 (5 bases). V was clipped by 2 bases and J by 2 bases, with 10 bases between them. CDR3 length equals 15 residues. In germline, CDR1 is MNHNS, CDR2 SASEGT. The CDR3, as DNA: TGTGCCAGCAGTGAACGGGGGGAGGGCAATCAGCCCCAGCATTTT. It yields the protein CASSERGEGNQPQHF.

V is TRBV7-2 and J is TRBJ1-2, with 8 positions matching TRBD1. Trimming removed 0 bases from V and 4 bases from J; junction bases left unmatched: 1. Germline loops: CDR1 SGHTA, CDR2 FQGNSA. The CDR3 is made up of 14 amino acids. The CDR3 DNA reads as TGTGCCAGCAGCTTAGCGCAGGGGGCCTATGGCTACACCTTC. The encoded protein is CASSLAQGAYGYTF.

Worth noting for this clone: The germline gene is not matched at one end of the junction; a read error may be the cause. This chain connects TRBV5-1 to TRBJ1-2; 7 bases align to TRBD1. Germline V gene lookup returns CDR1 SGHRS and CDR2 YFSETQ. The CDR3 has 17 residues. CDR3 DNA: TGCGCCAGCAGGTTGGCGACAGGGTGGCCGGTTGTTTATGGCTACACCTTC. As protein: CASRLATGWPVVYGYTF.

V gene TRBV7-9 combines with J gene TRBJ2-7; 8 nucleotides match TRBD2. With 5 bases clipped from V and 0 bases from J, the junction kept 6 bases outside the gene matches. The germline CDR1 and CDR2 sequences are SEHNR and FQNEAQ (reference sequence). This CDR3 contains 15 residues. CDR3 sequence: CASSETSGSSYEQYF. DNA of the CDR3: TGTGCCAGCAGCGAAACTAGCGGCAGCTCCTACGAGCAGTACTTC.

This chain joins TRBV12-3 or TRBV12-4 and TRBJ1-1; D might be TRBD1 (5 bases). The V gene lost 4 bases and the J gene lost 10 bases, with 16 bases spanning the gap. The length of the CDR3 is 13 residues. CDR3: CASSSPGGDGAFF. In nucleotides, the CDR3 is TGTGCCAGCAGTTCACCCGGGGGGGACGGAGCTTTCTTT.

The chain carries TRBV4-3 and TRBJ1-4; D call uncertain. The CDR3 loop spans 14 amino acids. V was cut by 4 bases and J by 0 bases, with 6 bases left in between. CDR1 and CDR2 (germline): LGHNA, YSLEER. DNA for the CDR3: TGCGCCAGCAGCCCTTTTGCAACTAATGAAAAACTGTTTTTT. Amino acids: CASSPFATNEKLFF.

The chain carries TRBV15 and TRBJ1-1; D unclear. The germline gives CDR1 LNHNV, CDR2 YYDKDF (reference sequence). V was pared by 6 bases and J by 0 bases, with 8 bases between. The CDR3 consists of 13 residues. The CDR3 protein is CATRAQLNTEAFF. DNA for the CDR3: TGTGCCACCAGGGCACAACTGAACACTGAAGCTTTCTTT.

The chain joins TRBV2 to TRBJ1-5; TRBD1 matches at 7 bases. The CDR3 is 15 residues long. CDR1 is SNHLY and CDR2 is FYNNEI in the germline V gene. The ends lost 6 bases at V and 1 base at J; junction bases unmatched: 6. CDR3 nucleotides: TGTGCCAGCAGGGTGACAGGGCTGAGCAATCAGCCCCAGCATTTT. Its translation: CASRVTGLSNQPQHF.